This T cell receptor beta chain was found in a study of shared clonotypes between healthy human individuals. Concerning this clone itself: Other DNA sequences in this sample translate to the same CDR3.

Generated by immunoSEQ multiplex PCR, the TCRdb table keeps only in-frame clones and is missing some. The sample lists under 850,000 clones, around 92% occurring once. The CDR3 spans 13 residues. CDR1 and CDR2 (germline): SGHNT, YYREEE (reference sequence). Trimming removed 2 bases from V and 4 bases from J, with 7 bases in between. Positive CCR7 selection of CD45RO-negative cells yielded the naive CD8 cells, and terminally differentiated effector memory CD45RA+ cells were excluded. Sequenced sample: naive CD8+ T cells sorted from blood. V usage is TRBV5-4 and J usage is TRBJ1-3; D call uncertain. This TCR was sampled from a man aged 25 to 40 in good health. The CDR3 region has the DNA TGTGCCAGCAGCTTCGCGGGAGGAAACACCATATATTTT. Translation: CASSFAGGNTIYF.